These 19 T cell receptor beta chains originate from one sample sequenced in a study of blood T cell repertoires in COVID-19. Produced via immunoSEQ multiplex PCR; TCRdb's table is partial and in-frame only. The sample records around 100,000 clones, more than 65% being singletons. Material for sequencing was peripheral blood. The receptors derive from a man between 65 and 85 years old with active or convalescent COVID-19.

The J gene is TRBJ2-1, the V gene TRBV6-2 or TRBV6-3; TRBD2 agrees at 12 bases. CDR1 and CDR2 from the germline V gene are MNHEY and SVGEGT. V was pared by 2 bases and J by 3 bases, with 5 bases of the junction left unmatched. CDR3 size: 17 residues. In nucleotides, the CDR3 is TGTGCCAGCAGTTACCCGACTAGCGGGAGTTTCTACAATGAGCAGTTCTTC. Translation gives CASSYPTSGSFYNEQFF.

The rearrangement joins TRBV2 to TRBJ2-3, with D hard to call. The germline V gene encodes CDR1 SNHLY and CDR2 FYNNEI. Trimming took off 4 bases at V and 6 bases at J, with 14 bases between the two ends. The CDR3 has 14 amino acids. The CDR3 spells CASSGMLAGDTQYF. CDR3 bases: TGTGCCAGCAGTGGCATGTTAGCTGGGGATACGCAGTATTTT. Full variable domain (rest looked up from reference TRBV2 and TRBJ2-3): EPEVTQTPSHQVTQMGQEVILRCVPISNHLYFYWYRQILGQKVEFLVSFYNNEISEKSEIFDDQFSVERPDGSNFTLKIRSTKLEDSAMYFCASSGMLAGDTQYFGPGTRLTVL.

The chain recombines TRBV28 with TRBJ2-7; 7 bases are shared with TRBD2. CDR3 size: 15 residues. Germline CDR1 reads MDHEN; CDR2 reads SYDVKM. J lost 4 bases, V lost 7 bases, and 13 bases had no gene match. The chain's CDR3 is CASNLWGGGTYEQYF. CDR3 DNA sequence: TGTGCCAGCAACTTATGGGGGGGAGGCACGTACGAGCAGTACTTC.

This chain joins TRBV28 and TRBJ2-1; a possible D gene is TRBD1 (6 bases). Per the germline V gene, CDR1 is MDHEN and CDR2 is SYDVKM. The CDR3 consists of 12 residues. The V and J ends lost 8 bases and 6 bases respectively, with 11 bases between them. This CDR3 is CASGWGRNEQFF. In DNA, the CDR3 is TGTGCCAGCGGCTGGGGGCGCAATGAGCAGTTCTTC.

This clone was counted only a few times. This rearrangement joins TRBV12-5 to TRBJ2-1; 10 positions agree with TRBD1. The length of the CDR3 is 15 residues. J was trimmed by 4 bases and V by 3 bases; bases with no gene match: 3. Germline V CDR1 and CDR2: LGHNT, FRNRAP. CDR3 DNA: TGTGCTAGTGGTTTTGGGGACAGGGGTTACAATGAGCAGTTCTTC. This sequence encodes CASGFGDRGYNEQFF.

This chain connects TRBV6-5 to TRBJ2-6; a weak D match, TRBD1 (5 bases). CDR1 and CDR2 from the germline V gene are MNHEY and SVGAGI. The CDR3 runs to 15 residues. The V end was cut by 4 bases, the J end by 4 bases, with 11 bases between. The CDR3 nucleotides are TGTGCCAGCAGTTGGGGCTTTGGCGGGGCCAACGTCCTGACTTTC. Its translation is CASSWGFGGANVLTF.

The J gene is TRBJ2-5, the V gene TRBV10-3, with 8 bases that match TRBD1. The CDR3 is made up of 14 amino acids. V shed 6 bases and J 3 bases; nucleotides not matched to a gene: 6. Germline V gives CDR1 ENHRY, CDR2 SYGVKD. In nucleotides, the CDR3 is TGTGCCATCAGAGGCAACAGGGGGAAAGAGACCCAGTACTTC. This translates into CAIRGNRGKETQYF.

This CDR3 reads CASSLRAGNYGYTF. DNA of the CDR3: TGTGCCAGCAGCTTGAGGGCAGGGAACTATGGCTACACCTTC. This rearrangement joins TRBV5-6 to TRBJ1-2; possible D gene TRBD1, 5 bases. The CDR3 is 14 residues long. CDR1 is SGHDT, CDR2 YYEEEE, per germline. V was cut by 1 base and J by 2 bases, with 9 bases left in between.

In DNA, the CDR3 is TGTGCCAGCAGTCTAGCGGGGTTCTCCTACAATGAGCAGTTCTTC. This encodes CASSLAGFSYNEQFF. The chain carries TRBV6-2 or TRBV6-3 and TRBJ2-1; 9 nucleotides line up with TRBD2. Germline loops: CDR1 MNHEY, CDR2 SVGEGT. The CDR3 has 15 residues. V shed 5 bases, J shed 0 bases, and the junction held 2 bases outside the gene matches.

This clone has just a few counts. V gene TRBV2 combines with J gene TRBJ1-1; 7 nucleotides agree with TRBD1. Trimming at V came to 5 bases and at J to 2 bases, leaving 8 bases not matched to a gene. Germline values: CDR1 SNHLY, CDR2 FYNNEI. The CDR3 extends over 15 amino acids. CDR3 in amino acids: CASSPDRTTNTEAFF. CDR3 nucleotides: TGTGCCAGCAGTCCGGACAGGACCACTAACACTGAAGCTTTCTTT.

In this sample, this clone turned up a few times. The CDR3: CASSFRAGGYEQYF. Written as DNA, the CDR3 is TGCGCCAGCAGTTTTAGGGCAGGGGGCTACGAGCAGTACTTC. The rearrangement uses TRBV10-2 and TRBJ2-7, with TRBD1 matching over 7 bases. Looked up from germline, CDR1 is WSHSY and CDR2 is SAAADI. J was trimmed by 3 bases and V by 5 bases; bases with no gene match: 7. The CDR3 has 14 amino acids.

The chain uses TRBV6-4 and TRBJ2-5; D unclear. V lost 4 bases to trimming and J lost 2 bases, with 8 bases between them. Germline CDR1 MRHNA, CDR2 SNTAGT. The CDR3 covers 13 residues. The CDR3 region has the DNA TGTGCCAGCAGTGCCAACTCACAAGAGACCCAGTACTTC. Its translation is CASSANSQETQYF.

This sequence joins TRBV7-2 and TRBJ1-1; D is uncertain. The length of the CDR3 is 12 residues. The germline V gene encodes CDR1 SGHTA and CDR2 FQGNSA. V was pared by 5 bases and J by 2 bases, with 6 bases between. The CDR3 spells CASSQANTEAFF. CDR3 nucleotides: TGTGCCAGCAGCCAGGCCAACACTGAAGCTTTCTTT.

The J gene is TRBJ2-7, the V gene TRBV19, with D possibly being TRBD1 (7 bases). This CDR3 region has 16 residues. Germline CDR1 is LNHDA and CDR2 is SQIVND (reference sequence). The V gene lost 6 bases and the J gene lost 3 bases, with 21 bases spanning the gap. DNA for the CDR3: TGTGCCAGTAGCGAGGGAGGACAGGCCTCGTTCTACGAGCAGTACTTC. This sequence encodes CASSEGGQASFYEQYF.

This sequence joins TRBV12-3 or TRBV12-4 and TRBJ1-5; D is unresolved. The V end lost 5 bases, the J end lost 11 bases, and 10 bases lay between the germline ends. This CDR3 comprises 11 residues. The CDR3 DNA follows: TGTGCCAGCAGTCCCGGGTCGGCCCAGCATTTT. Residues: CASSPGSAQHF.

The rearrangement uses TRBV11-3 and TRBJ2-2; a weak D match, TRBD2 (6 bases). The germline V gene has CDR1 SGHNT and CDR2 YENEEA. The CDR3 totals 16 residues. V was trimmed by 1 base and J by 0 bases, leaving 9 bases between them. The CDR3 DNA sequence: TGTGCCAGCAGCTTAGTGGGGACTGCGAACACCGGGGAGCTGTTTTTT. Its translation: CASSLVGTANTGELFF.

The rearrangement uses TRBV5-1 and TRBJ1-2, with D hard to call. This CDR3 region has 14 residues. V was cut by 4 bases and J by 5 bases, with 15 bases left in between. CDR1 and CDR2 (germline): SGHRS, YFSETQ. CDR3 protein: CASSGAMGGYGYTF. Here the CDR3 DNA reads TGCGCCAGCAGCGGAGCAATGGGTGGGTATGGCTACACCTTC.

Concerning this clone: A read error may account for a junction end that differs from germline. The J gene is TRBJ2-5, the V gene TRBV7-7; TRBD2 aligns across 8 bases. The germline V gene has CDR1 SSHAT and CDR2 FNYEAQ (reference sequence). This CDR3 comprises 14 residues. CDR3 loop: CASSLVAGGETQYF. The CDR3 DNA reads as TGTGCTAGCAGCTTAGTGGCGGGGGGAGAGACCCAGTACTTC. Based on the CDR3 plus reference TRBV7-7 and TRBJ2-5, the full variable domain is GAGVSQSPRYKVTKRGQDVTLRCDPISSHATLYWYQQALGQGPEFLTYFNYEAQPDKSGLPSDRFSAERPEGSISTLTIQRTEQRDSAMYRCASSLVAGGETQYFGPGTRLLVL.

This rearrangement joins TRBV27 to TRBJ1-6; 7 nucleotides line up with TRBD1. With V trimmed by 6 bases and J by 6 bases, 5 bases remained unmatched. Germline CDR1 MNHEY, CDR2 SMNVEV (reference sequence). The CDR3 runs to 14 residues. The CDR3 sequence is CASRWTGSNSPLHF. The CDR3, as DNA: TGTGCCAGCAGGTGGACAGGTAGTAATTCACCCCTCCACTTT.